The following is a T cell receptor beta chain sequence with its context. What it binds is not known. The sample originates from a study of cytomegalovirus exposure and HLA in healthy donors. Study at large: Among 150 million to 200 million T cells, an earlier analysis found 117 million unique TCR beta sequences.

With V trimmed by 3 bases and J by 2 bases, 2 bases remained unmatched. Germline CDR1 and CDR2: SGHTA and FQGNSA. CDR3 size: 14 residues. Overall study results and limits: Indistinguishable V segments, including TRBV6-2 and TRBV6-3, were excluded.

PCR employed 60 Vbeta and 13 Jbeta primers. TCRdb's copy holds only in-frame clones and misses some; the assay was immunoSEQ multiplex PCR. This sample has more than 100,000 clones; over 70% occur once, and the top ten carry approximately 4.3%. This chain joins TRBV7-2 and TRBJ2-7; 9 nucleotides line up with TRBD1. Sequencing input: PBMCs. This TCR was sampled from a man aged 50 or older in good health and CMV-seropositive. CDR3 in DNA: TGTGCCAGCAGCTTGGGGACAGGGCCCTACGAGCAGTACTTC. Translation gives CASSLGTGPYEQYF.